This T cell receptor (beta chain) appears in the sequencing data of a study of shared T cell receptors in the human thymus. Libraries were prepared by immunoSEQ multiplex PCR; TCRdb keeps only in-frame clonotypes and omits some of them. The table records more than 550,000 clones, approximately 85% of them present only once. The CDR3 loop spans 18 amino acids. Trimming left V 0 bases short and J 1 base short, with 17 bases between. CDR1 and CDR2 from the germline V gene are SGDLS and YYNGEE. This same sample was also taken into another study, of human thymus T cells.

The receptor's source is a girl under three years old with a congenital heart defect. Material: thymocytes. The rearrangement uses TRBV9 and TRBJ1-3, with a weak D call TRBD1 (6 bases). The CDR3, as DNA: TGTGCCAGCAGCGTAGCTCCGCGGGGGCAAGGATCTGGAAACACCATATATTTT. This gives the protein CASSVAPRGQGSGNTIYF.